The clone carrying this TCR beta chain was detected a few times. The CDR3 runs 15 residues. V lost 6 bases to trimming and J lost 4 bases, with 16 bases between them. TCRdb re-called the 5' RACE reads through MiXCR, storing one row per CDR3 protein. The repertoire holds about 600,000 distinct CDR3 sequences, about 20% seen once, with about 8.2% in the top ten. This entry comes from a study of T-cell memory formation after mild COVID-19. This chain connects TRBV12-3 or TRBV12-4 to TRBJ1-5; possible D gene TRBD1, 5 bases. The TCR was taken from an adult woman who had mild COVID-19 (a few samples of this study predate the infection). Cell type and time point are not known. The sample taken for sequencing was PBMCs or a T cell subset sorted from them (not recorded which). CDR3 amino acids: CASSHLGDGNQPQHF. CDR3 DNA: TGTGCCAGCAGCCACCTGGGGGACGGTAATCAGCCCCAGCATTTT.